This T cell receptor beta chain derives from a study of T cells in Graves' hyperthyroidism and ophthalmopathy. Amplification targeted TCR beta CDR3 regions from RNA transcripts. TCR CDR3 underwent first-round RT-PCR with the HTBI primer set. TCRdb re-called the multiplex PCR reads with MiXCR, one entry per CDR3 protein. The sample holds 300,000 to 450,000 distinct CDR3 sequences, around 13% seen once. The CDR3 is made up of 15 amino acids. Germline values: CDR1 LGHDT, CDR2 YNNKEL (reference sequence). Unmatched junction bases numbered 9, after V lost 1 base and J lost 7 bases. The sample holds a few counts of this clonotype.

Sequenced input: blood. The rearrangement uses TRBV3-1 and TRBJ2-7; 8 positions match TRBD2. The TCR sequence derives from a woman aged 55-70 years with Graves' hyperthyroidism. CDR3 in amino acids: CASSQGVLAEGEQYF. In nucleotides, the CDR3 is TGTGCCAGCAGCCAAGGGGTACTAGCGGAGGGGGAGCAGTACTTC.